These 18 T cell receptor beta chains came from one sample sequenced in a study of control samples from healthy donors and cancer patients (dated by TCRdb to 2018 to 2020). Library preparation employed the immunoSEQ multiplex PCR assay. TCRdb provides this immuneACCESS table in a form limited to in-frame rearrangements. Some clones are lacking; in checked studies, under half of them reflect an unresolved V gene, and why the rest are absent is not known. For this sample there are about 150,000 clones; about 86% appear just once. Jointly, the top ten make up 1.5% to 2% of the sample. Sequenced: blood. The receptors here all came from a man younger than 30 in good health.

The chain couples TRBV6-2 or TRBV6-3 to TRBJ2-7; the D gene could be TRBD1 or TRBD2 (7 bases each). Trimming pared 6 bases from V and 2 bases from J, leaving 20 bases between. The CDR3 totals 16 residues. Germline V gene data show CDR1 as MNHEY and CDR2 as SVGEGT. The DNA of the CDR3 is TGTGCCAGCAGCAGGGGGAGGGGGCCAGGTACCTACGAGCAGTACTTC. Its translation is CASSRGRGPGTYEQYF.

This chain uses TRBV27 with TRBJ2-1, with TRBD2 identical over 12 bases. There are 19 residues in the CDR3. Trimming cost V 4 bases and J 5 bases; bases outside gene matches: 15. The germline CDR1 and CDR2 sequences are MNHEY and SMNVEV (reference sequence). DNA for the CDR3: TGTGCCAGCAGTTCGATGCGACCCGTCAGACTAGCGGGGGACAATGAGCAGTTCTTC. It specifies CASSSMRPVRLAGDNEQFF.

The CDR3 DNA is TGCGCCAGCAGCGAGGGACTGGGTACCGGGGAGCTGTTTTTT. Translation gives CASSEGLGTGELFF. V gene TRBV5-1 combines with J gene TRBJ2-2, with a possible D match to TRBD2 (6 bases). The CDR3 contains 14 residues. V was cut by 4 bases and J by 5 bases, with 12 bases left in between. Germline V gene data show CDR1 as SGHRS and CDR2 as YFSETQ. The whole variable domain, filled in from reference TRBV5-1 and TRBJ2-2, reads KAGVTQTPRYLIKTRGQQVTLSCSPISGHRSVSWYQQTPGQGLQFLFEYFSETQRNKGNFPGRFSGRQFSNSRSEMNVSTLELGDSALYLCASSEGLGTGELFFGEGSRLTVL.

This clone was recorded only once. The rearrangement links TRBV18 to TRBJ1-1; D is ambiguous. This CDR3 comprises 12 residues. Trimming removed 5 bases at V and 2 bases at J, with 6 bases between. Looked up from germline, CDR1 is KGHSH and CDR2 is LQKENI. CDR3 sequence (DNA): TGTGCCAGCTCAACCCTTAACACTGAAGCTTTCTTT. Encoded protein: CASSTLNTEAFF. Variable domain in full (rest from reference TRBV18 and TRBJ1-1): NAGVMQNPRHLVRRRGQEARLRCSPMKGHSHVYWYRQLPEEGLKFMVYLQKENIIDESGMPKERFSAEFPKEGPSILRIQQVVRGDSAAYFCASSTLNTEAFFGQGTRLTVV.

The chain recombines TRBV28 with TRBJ1-2; no clear D. Germline lookup yields CDR1 MDHEN and CDR2 SYDVKM. The V and J ends lost 9 bases and 4 bases respectively, with 9 bases between them. This CDR3 comprises 11 residues. In nucleotides, the CDR3 is TGTGCCAGTCGGGCCGTCTATGGCTACACCTTC. It yields the protein CASRAVYGYTF.

V usage is TRBV3-1 (or the pseudogene TRBV3-2) and J usage is TRBJ1-5; D may be TRBD1 (6 bases). The CDR3 runs 16 residues. Germline V CDR1 and CDR2: LGHDT, YNNKEL (reference sequence). V was clipped by 4 bases and J by 3 bases, with 16 bases between them. CDR3 sequence (DNA): TGTGCCAGCAGCCCAGTCCCTGGGGGCTACAATCAGCCCCAGCATTTT. It is translated as CASSPVPGGYNQPQHF.

This clone was recorded a few times. This chain joins TRBV7-3 and TRBJ1-5, with D uncertain. Germline CDR1 SGHTA, CDR2 FQGTGA. This CDR3 comprises 13 residues. Trimming cost V 2 bases and J 7 bases, with 9 bases left between them. The CDR3 spells CASSLQPGQPQHF. The DNA for the CDR3 is TGTGCCAGCAGCTTACAACCGGGACAGCCCCAGCATTTT.

The gene calls are TRBV7-9 and TRBJ2-5, with D unresolved. This CDR3 spans 15 amino acids. The V and J ends lost 0 bases and 5 bases respectively, with 13 bases between them. Germline V gene lookup returns CDR1 SEHNR and CDR2 FQNEAQ (reference sequence). CDR3 loop: CASSLADGVVETQYF. The CDR3 DNA reads as TGTGCCAGCAGCTTAGCGGATGGGGTGGTGGAGACCCAGTACTTC.

This rearrangement joins TRBV3-1 (or the pseudogene TRBV3-2) to TRBJ1-1; D unclear. Germline CDR1 reads LGHDT; CDR2 reads YNNKEL (reference sequence). The V and J ends lost 0 bases and 5 bases respectively, with 10 bases between them. The CDR3 length is 14 residues. The CDR3 loop reads CASSQDSQRTEAFF. CDR3 coding DNA: TGTGCCAGCAGCCAAGATTCCCAGCGGACTGAAGCTTTCTTT.

The J gene is TRBJ1-3, the V gene TRBV14; D unclear. Per the germline V gene, CDR1 is SGHDN and CDR2 is FVKESK. V was clipped by 0 bases and J by 9 bases, with 12 bases between them. The CDR3 has 14 residues. The DNA for the CDR3 is TGTGCCAGCAGCCAAGATTATTATGGGAGCACCATATATTTT. This encodes CASSQDYYGSTIYF.

There are a few counts of this clone. J is TRBJ2-5 and V is TRBV5-1; TRBD2 matches at 10 bases. The CDR3 spans 16 residues. With 2 bases clipped from V and 5 bases from J, the junction kept 9 bases outside the gene matches. Germline V gene lookup returns CDR1 SGHRS and CDR2 YFSETQ. The CDR3 here is CASSFPSGGLGETQYF. In DNA form, the CDR3 reads TGCGCCAGCAGCTTCCCTAGCGGGGGTTTGGGGGAGACCCAGTACTTC. The whole variable domain, remainder taken from reference TRBV5-1 and TRBJ2-5, is KAGVTQTPRYLIKTRGQQVTLSCSPISGHRSVSWYQQTPGQGLQFLFEYFSETQRNKGNFPGRFSGRQFSNSRSEMNVSTLELGDSALYLCASSFPSGGLGETQYFGPGTRLLVL.

The J gene is TRBJ1-6, the V gene TRBV11-1; a weak D match, TRBD1 (5 bases). The germline V gene encodes CDR1 SGHAT and CDR2 FQDESV (reference sequence). CDR3 length: 14 amino acids. V was cut by 3 bases and J by 10 bases, with 13 bases left in between. In nucleotides, the CDR3 is TGTGCCAGCAGCTTTTCAGGGAGGGAATCACCCCTCCACTTT. Residues: CASSFSGRESPLHF. Drawing the rest from reference TRBV11-1 and TRBJ1-6, the complete variable domain is EAEVAQSPRYKITEKSQAVAFWCDPISGHATLYWYRQILGQGPELLVQFQDESVVDDSQLPKDRFSAERLKGVDSTLKIQPAELGDSAMYLCASSFSGRESPLHFGNGTRLTVT.

The chain has TRBV19 and TRBJ1-5; weak D call: TRBD1 (5 bases). The CDR3 runs 14 residues. Trimming pared 9 bases from V and 5 bases from J, leaving 17 bases between. Germline loops: CDR1 LNHDA, CDR2 SQIVND (reference sequence). CDR3 nucleotides: TGTGCCAGCACGATCCGACCCAGGGATCAGCCCCAGCATTTT. Its protein product is CASTIRPRDQPQHF.

The rearrangement links TRBV19 to TRBJ1-3; tentative D call: TRBD1 (5 bases). V was clipped by 4 bases and J by 4 bases, with 20 bases between them. The CDR3 runs to 17 residues. Germline assignment: CDR1 LNHDA and CDR2 SQIVND (reference sequence). This CDR3 is CASSTPGTILGGNTIYF. As DNA, the CDR3 is TGTGCCAGTAGTACACCCGGGACGATCCTGGGCGGAAACACCATATATTTT.

This CDR3 is CASSSDRGAEAFF. The DNA for the CDR3 is TGTGCCAGCAGCTCAGACAGGGGGGCTGAAGCTTTCTTT. The chain uses TRBV7-3 and TRBJ1-1; TRBD1 matches at 9 bases. With 4 bases clipped from V and 6 bases from J, the junction kept 3 bases outside the gene matches. CDR1 and CDR2 from the germline V gene are SGHTA and FQGTGA. This CDR3 is 13 amino acids long.

The chain recombines TRBV14 with TRBJ1-1, with D unresolved. The CDR3 runs 13 residues. The germline V and J ends were trimmed by 3 bases and 0 bases, with 5 bases remaining between them. Germline CDR1 reads SGHDN; CDR2 reads FVKESK. CDR3 protein: CASSHGLNTEAFF. CDR3 sequence (DNA): TGTGCCAGCAGCCATGGCCTGAACACTGAAGCTTTCTTT.

V and J are TRBV7-9 and TRBJ1-1, with TRBD1 as a possible D gene (5 bases). Germline CDR1 and CDR2: SEHNR and FQNEAQ (reference sequence). V lost 4 bases and J lost 1, with 16 bases in between. This CDR3 has 16 residues. CDR3 nucleotide sequence: TGTGCCAGCAGCTATCTTTCGGGGGGAGAGAACACTGAAGCTTTCTTT. The encoded protein is CASSYLSGGENTEAFF.

The chain carries TRBV28 and TRBJ1-1; possibly TRBD1 for D (6 bases). The CDR3 has 11 amino acids. V was shortened by 5 bases and J by 8 bases, with 9 bases between the two germline ends. Germline V gene lookup returns CDR1 MDHEN and CDR2 SYDVKM. In DNA form, the CDR3 reads TGTGCCAGCAGTGAGGACAGAGAAGCTTTCTTT. Translation gives CASSEDREAFF.